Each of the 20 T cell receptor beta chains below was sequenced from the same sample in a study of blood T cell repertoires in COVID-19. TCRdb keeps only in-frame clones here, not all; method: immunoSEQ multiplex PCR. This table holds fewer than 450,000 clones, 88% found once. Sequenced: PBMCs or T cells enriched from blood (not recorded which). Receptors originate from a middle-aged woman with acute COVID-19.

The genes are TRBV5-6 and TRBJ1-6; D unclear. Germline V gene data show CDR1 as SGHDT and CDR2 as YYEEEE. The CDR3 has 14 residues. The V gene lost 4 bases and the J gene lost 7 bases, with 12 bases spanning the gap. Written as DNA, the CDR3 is TGTGCCAGCAGCCTTGGAAGGGAGAATTCACCCCTCCACTTT. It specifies CASSLGRENSPLHF. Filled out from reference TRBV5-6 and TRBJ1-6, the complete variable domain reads DAGVTQSPTHLIKTRGQQVTLRCSPKSGHDTVSWYQQALGQGPQFIFQYYEEEERQRGNFPDRFSGHQFPNYSSELNVNALLLGDSALYLCASSLGRENSPLHFGNGTRLTVT.

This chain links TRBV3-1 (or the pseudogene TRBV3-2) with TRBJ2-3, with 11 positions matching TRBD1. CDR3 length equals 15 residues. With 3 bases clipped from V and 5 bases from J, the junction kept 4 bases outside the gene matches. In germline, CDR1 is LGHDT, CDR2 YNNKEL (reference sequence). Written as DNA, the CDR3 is TGTGCCAGCAGCCACGGACAGGGGGCTGGAGATACGCAGTATTTT. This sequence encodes CASSHGQGAGDTQYF.

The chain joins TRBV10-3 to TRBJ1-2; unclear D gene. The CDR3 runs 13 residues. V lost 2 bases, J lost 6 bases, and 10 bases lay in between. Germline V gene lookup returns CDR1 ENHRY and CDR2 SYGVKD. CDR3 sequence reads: CAISEAQIDGYTF. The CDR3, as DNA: TGTGCCATCAGTGAGGCACAAATTGATGGCTACACCTTC.

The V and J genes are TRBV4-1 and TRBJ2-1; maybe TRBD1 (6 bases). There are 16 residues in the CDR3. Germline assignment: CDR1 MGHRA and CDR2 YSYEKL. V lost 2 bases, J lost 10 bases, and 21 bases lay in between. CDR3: CASSQIKAQGRAEQFF. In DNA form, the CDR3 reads TGCGCCAGCAGCCAAATCAAAGCACAGGGCCGAGCGGAGCAGTTCTTC.

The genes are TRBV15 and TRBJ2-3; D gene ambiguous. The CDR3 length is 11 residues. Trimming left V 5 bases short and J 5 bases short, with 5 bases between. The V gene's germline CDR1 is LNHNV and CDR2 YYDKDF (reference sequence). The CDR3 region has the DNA TGTGCCACCAGCGTGAGAGATACGCAGTATTTT. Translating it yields CATSVRDTQYF.

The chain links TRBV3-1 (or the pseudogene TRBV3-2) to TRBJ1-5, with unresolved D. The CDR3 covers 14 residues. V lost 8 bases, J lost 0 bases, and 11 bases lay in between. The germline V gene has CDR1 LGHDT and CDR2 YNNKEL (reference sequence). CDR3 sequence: CASAPGDSNQPQHF. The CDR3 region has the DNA TGTGCCAGCGCGCCAGGCGATAGCAATCAGCCCCAGCATTTT.

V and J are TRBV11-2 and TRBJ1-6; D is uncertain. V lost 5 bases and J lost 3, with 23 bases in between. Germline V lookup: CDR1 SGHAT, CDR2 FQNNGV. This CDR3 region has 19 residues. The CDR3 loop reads CASSQPRSTSGYYNSPLHF. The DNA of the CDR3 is TGTGCCAGCAGCCAACCCCGCTCAACTTCAGGTTACTATAATTCACCCCTCCACTTT.

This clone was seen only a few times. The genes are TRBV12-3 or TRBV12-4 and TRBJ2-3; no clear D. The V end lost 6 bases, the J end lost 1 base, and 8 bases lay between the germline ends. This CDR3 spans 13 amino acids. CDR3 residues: CASSSYGTDTQYF. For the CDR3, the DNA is TGTGCCAGCAGCAGTTACGGCACAGATACGCAGTATTTT.

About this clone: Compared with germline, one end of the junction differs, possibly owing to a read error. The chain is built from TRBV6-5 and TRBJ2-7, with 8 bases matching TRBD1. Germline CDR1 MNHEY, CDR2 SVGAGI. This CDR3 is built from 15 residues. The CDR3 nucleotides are TGTGCCAGCAGTGACTCGGGACAGGTCCCCTACGAGCAGTACTTC. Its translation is CASSDSGQVPYEQYF.

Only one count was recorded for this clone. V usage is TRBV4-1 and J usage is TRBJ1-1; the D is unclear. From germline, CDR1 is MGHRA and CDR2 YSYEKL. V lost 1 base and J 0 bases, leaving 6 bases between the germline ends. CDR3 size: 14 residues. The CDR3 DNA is TGCGCCAGCAGCCAAGGCGGGATGAACACTGAAGCTTTCTTT. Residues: CASSQGGMNTEAFF.

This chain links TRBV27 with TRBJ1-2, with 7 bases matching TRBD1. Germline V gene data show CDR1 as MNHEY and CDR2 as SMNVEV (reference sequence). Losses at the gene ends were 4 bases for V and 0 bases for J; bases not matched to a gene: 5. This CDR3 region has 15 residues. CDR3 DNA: TGTGCCAGCAGTTCAGGGGACAGAGCTAACTATGGCTACACCTTC. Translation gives CASSSGDRANYGYTF.

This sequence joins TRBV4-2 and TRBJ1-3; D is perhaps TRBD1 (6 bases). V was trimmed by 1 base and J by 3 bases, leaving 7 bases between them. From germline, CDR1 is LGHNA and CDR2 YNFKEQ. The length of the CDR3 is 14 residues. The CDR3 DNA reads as TGTGCCAGCAGCCAAGCAGGGGTTGGAAACACCATATATTTT. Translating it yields CASSQAGVGNTIYF.

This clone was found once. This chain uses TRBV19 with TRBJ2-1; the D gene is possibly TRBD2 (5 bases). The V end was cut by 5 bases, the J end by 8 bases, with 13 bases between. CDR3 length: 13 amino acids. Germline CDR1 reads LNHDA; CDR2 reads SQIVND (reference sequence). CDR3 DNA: TGTGCCAGTAGTGGAGGACTGTACGATGAGCAGTTCTTC. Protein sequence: CASSGGLYDEQFF.

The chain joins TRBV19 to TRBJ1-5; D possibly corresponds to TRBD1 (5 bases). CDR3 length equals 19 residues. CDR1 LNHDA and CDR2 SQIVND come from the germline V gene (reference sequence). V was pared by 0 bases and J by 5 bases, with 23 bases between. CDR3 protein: CASSIDHILRDSSDQPQHF. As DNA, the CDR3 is TGTGCCAGTAGTATAGATCACATCCTCAGAGACAGCTCTGATCAGCCCCAGCATTTT.

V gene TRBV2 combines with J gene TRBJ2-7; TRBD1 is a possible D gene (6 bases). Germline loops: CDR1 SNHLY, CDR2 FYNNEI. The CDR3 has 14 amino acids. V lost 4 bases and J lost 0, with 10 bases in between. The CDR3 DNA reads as TGTGCCAGCAGTGGGACAGCTAGCTCCTACGAGCAGTACTTC. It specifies CASSGTASSYEQYF.

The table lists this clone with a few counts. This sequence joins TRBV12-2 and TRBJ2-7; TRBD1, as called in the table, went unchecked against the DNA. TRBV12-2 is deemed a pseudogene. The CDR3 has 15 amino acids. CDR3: CASRFGSGQGDEQYF. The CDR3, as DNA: TGTGCAAGTCGCTTTGGGTCCGGACAGGGGGACGAGCAGTACTTC.

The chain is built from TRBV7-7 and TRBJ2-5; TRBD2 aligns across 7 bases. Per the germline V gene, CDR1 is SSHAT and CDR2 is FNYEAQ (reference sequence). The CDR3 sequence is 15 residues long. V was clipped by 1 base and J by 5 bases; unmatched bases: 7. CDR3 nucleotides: TGTGCCAGCAGCTTAGTTGGCGGGGGAACGGAGACCCAGTACTTC. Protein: CASSLVGGGTETQYF.

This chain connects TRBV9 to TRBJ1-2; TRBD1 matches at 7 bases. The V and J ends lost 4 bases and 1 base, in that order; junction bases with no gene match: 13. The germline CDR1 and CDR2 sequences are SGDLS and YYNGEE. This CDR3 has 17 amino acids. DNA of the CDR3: TGTGCCAGCAGCTCTTCCGGAGGGGGCCCCCTTAACTATGGCTACACCTTC. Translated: CASSSSGGGPLNYGYTF. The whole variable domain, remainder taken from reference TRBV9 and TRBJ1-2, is DSGVTQTPKHLITATGQRVTLRCSPRSGDLSVYWYQQSLDQGLQFLIQYYNGEERAKGNILERFSAQQFPDLHSELNLSSLELGDSALYFCASSSSGGGPLNYGYTFGSGTRLTVV.

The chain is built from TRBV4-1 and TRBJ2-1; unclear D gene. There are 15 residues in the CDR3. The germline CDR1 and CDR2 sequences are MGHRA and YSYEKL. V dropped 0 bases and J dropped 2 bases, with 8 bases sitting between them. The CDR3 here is CASSQDLSAYNEQFF. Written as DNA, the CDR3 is TGCGCCAGCAGCCAAGATCTTTCGGCCTACAATGAGCAGTTCTTC.

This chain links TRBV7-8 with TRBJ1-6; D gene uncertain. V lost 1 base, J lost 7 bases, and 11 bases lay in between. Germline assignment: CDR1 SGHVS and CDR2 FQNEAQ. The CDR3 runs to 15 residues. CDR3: CASSLDGRRNSPLHF. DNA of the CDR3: TGTGCCAGCAGCTTAGATGGCAGGCGAAATTCACCCCTCCACTTT.